This T cell receptor (beta chain) was profiled in a study of a mutant IDH1 vaccine in newly diagnosed glioma. Study background: Standard pretreatment was either radiotherapy, temozolomide, or, for most, radiochemotherapy with temozolomide.

TCRdb's table, derived via immunoSEQ multiplex PCR, lists solely in-frame clones and lacks some. This sample has around 64,000 clones; 83% occur once, and the top ten carry around 4.5%. Time point denoted: baseline, week 1 (first vaccination visit). As for treatment: pre-vaccination baseline after standard-of-care therapy. Study-wide points: A vaccine-induced immune response developed in 90% to 95% of the patients.

In regard to this clone: Its antigen is unknown.

The specimen comprised peripheral blood mononuclear cells (PBMCs), sampled from a glioma patient treated with radiotherapy, temozolomide or both. This receptor was taken from a woman aged 18-30 years with glioma. Some clones in this sample may be carry-over from other donors' samples.

The CDR3 DNA follows: TGTGCCAGCAGTTTAGAGAGGGGCCCTAACTATGGCTACACCTTC. It specifies CASSLERGPNYGYTF. The chain carries TRBV6-4 and TRBJ1-2; tentative D call: TRBD1 (5 bases). Looked up from germline, CDR1 is MRHNA and CDR2 is SNTAGT. The CDR3 sequence is 15 residues long. V was pared by 5 bases and J by 0 bases, with 13 bases between.